The 22 T cell receptor beta chains below come from one sample, sequenced in a study of blood T cell repertoires in COVID-19. Clones were sequenced by immunoSEQ multiplex PCR, and TCRdb holds only the in-frame ones, with some missing. This table holds approximately 150,000 clones, around 86% found once. The sequencing sample was made of peripheral blood. These receptors all stem from a man between 65 and 85 years old who had recovered from COVID-19.

The chain employs TRBV6-1 and TRBJ2-6; 8 bases are a match to TRBD1. V dropped 4 bases and J dropped 4; count of bases not matched to a gene: 6. Per germline, CDR1 MNHNS and CDR2 SASEGT. The CDR3 contains 16 residues. The chain's CDR3 is CASSVDRARGANVLTF. As DNA, the CDR3 is TGTGCCAGCAGTGTGGACAGGGCTCGGGGGGCCAACGTCCTGACTTTC.

The V call is TRBV27, the J call TRBJ2-6, with D tentatively TRBD2 (6 bases). Germline lookup yields CDR1 MNHEY and CDR2 SMNVEV (reference sequence). V was cut by 7 bases and J by 0 bases, with 19 bases left in between. This CDR3 spans 18 amino acids. The CDR3 sequence is CASTPRGSGSSGANVLTF. Here the CDR3 DNA reads TGTGCCAGCACCCCGAGGGGTAGCGGAAGCTCTGGGGCCAACGTCCTGACTTTC.

The chain has TRBV3-1 (or the pseudogene TRBV3-2) and TRBJ1-6; TRBD1 aligns across 9 bases. There are 14 residues in the CDR3. Trimming cost V 3 bases and J 9 bases; bases outside gene matches: 3. CDR1 is LGHDT, CDR2 YNNKEL, per germline (reference sequence). The chain's CDR3 is CASSQGQGGSPLHF. For the CDR3, the DNA is TGTGCCAGCAGCCAGGGACAGGGTGGTTCACCCCTCCACTTT.

The chain is built from TRBV28 and TRBJ2-7, with 8 positions matching TRBD1. Germline CDR1 MDHEN, CDR2 SYDVKM. V trimming: 6 bases; J trimming: 1 base; junction bases outside the gene matches: 2. This CDR3 is built from 13 residues. The CDR3 DNA sequence: TGTGCCAGCAGGGGACAGGTTTCCTACGAGCAGTACTTC. As protein: CASRGQVSYEQYF.

The chain couples TRBV6-2 or TRBV6-3 to TRBJ2-2; 8 bases match TRBD1. The CDR3 extends over 16 amino acids. Germline lookup yields CDR1 MNHEY and CDR2 SVGEGT. V shed 4 bases, J shed 5 bases, and the junction held 9 bases outside the gene matches. The CDR3 is CASSSYGQGTTGELFF. CDR3 coding DNA: TGTGCCAGCAGTTCTTACGGACAGGGTACTACCGGGGAGCTGTTTTTT.

The chain joins TRBV10-1 to TRBJ1-1; no reliable D call. Germline CDR1 and CDR2: WNHNN and SYGVQD (reference sequence). V dropped 1 base and J dropped 1 base, with 10 bases sitting between them. The CDR3 totals 15 residues. DNA for the CDR3: TGCGCCAGCAGTGAGTTAACAACACCGAACACTGAAGCTTTCTTT. This codes for CASSELTTPNTEAFF.

This chain links TRBV6-5 with TRBJ2-2, with a possible D match to TRBD2 (7 bases). Deletions cut 6 bases from V and 6 bases from J, with 11 bases between. Germline-derived CDR1 and CDR2 are MNHEY and SVGAGI. The CDR3 runs to 13 residues. The CDR3 DNA reads as TGTGCCAGCAGCACGGGGGGCGCCGGGGAGCTGTTTTTT. Translated, it gives CASSTGGAGELFF.

The chain combines TRBV2 with TRBJ2-7; 9 bases are shared with TRBD2. CDR1 SNHLY and CDR2 FYNNEI come from the germline V gene. The CDR3 sequence is 15 residues long. Losses at the gene ends were 6 bases for V and 6 bases for J; bases not matched to a gene: 12. The CDR3: CASSALASGESEQYF. The CDR3 DNA follows: TGTGCCAGCAGCGCCCTGGCTAGCGGGGAGAGCGAGCAGTACTTC.

The chain uses TRBV19 and TRBJ1-3; 7 bases are a match to TRBD1. This CDR3 has 18 residues. The V and J ends lost 4 bases and 0 bases, in that order; junction bases with no gene match: 12. CDR1 is LNHDA and CDR2 is SQIVND in the germline V gene (reference sequence). The CDR3 DNA reads as TGTGCCAGTAGTACCGGACAGGAATACACCTCCTCTGGAAACACCATATATTTT. Translating it yields CASSTGQEYTSSGNTIYF.

This sequence joins TRBV25-1 and TRBJ1-2; possible D gene TRBD1, 5 bases. The CDR3 contains 12 residues. The V gene's germline CDR1 is MGHDK and CDR2 SYGVNS. Trimming left V 5 bases short and J 8 bases short, with 12 bases between. The CDR3 nucleotides are TGTGCCAGCAGTTGGGCGGGGGGAGGCTACACCTTC. Protein product: CASSWAGGGYTF.

V usage is TRBV2 and J usage is TRBJ1-2; TRBD1 is a possible D gene (5 bases). Germline-derived CDR1 and CDR2 are SNHLY and FYNNEI. Trimming took off 0 bases at V and 7 bases at J, with 15 bases between the two ends. The CDR3 extends over 15 amino acids. The chain's CDR3 is CASSEALRGVGGYTF. The CDR3 nucleotides are TGTGCCAGCAGTGAAGCGCTTCGGGGGGTCGGTGGCTACACCTTC.

This sequence joins TRBV5-8 and TRBJ2-6, with 9 bases lining up with TRBD1. Looked up from germline, CDR1 is SGHTS and CDR2 is YDEGEE. With 4 bases clipped from V and 4 bases from J, the junction kept 3 bases outside the gene matches. CDR3 length equals 15 residues. The CDR3 sequence: CASSGTGSGANVLTF. The CDR3 nucleotides read TGTGCCAGCAGCGGGACAGGGTCCGGGGCCAACGTCCTGACTTTC. Full variable domain (missing parts from reference TRBV5-8 and TRBJ2-6): EAGVTQSPTHLIKTRGQQATLRCSPISGHTSVYWYQQALGLGLQFLLWYDEGEERNRGNFPPRFSGRQFPNYSSELNVNALELEDSALYLCASSGTGSGANVLTFGAGSRLTVL.

The chain employs TRBV10-3 and TRBJ2-3; TRBD2 might be the D (7 bases). The CDR3 sequence is 13 residues long. V dropped 9 bases and J dropped 3 bases, with 13 bases sitting between them. The V gene's germline CDR1 is ENHRY and CDR2 SYGVKD. CDR3 sequence: CAMGAGVTDTQYF. In nucleotides, the CDR3 is TGTGCCATGGGGGCGGGAGTGACAGATACGCAGTATTTT.

V and J are TRBV7-3 and TRBJ2-7; tentatively, D is TRBD1 (7 bases). Germline V CDR1 and CDR2: SGHTA, FQGTGA. Trimming removed 2 bases at V and 3 bases at J, with 14 bases between. CDR3 length equals 15 residues. CDR3 bases: TGTGCCAGCAGCTTAGGGCCAGGGGGGTACTACGAGCAGTACTTC. Translation: CASSLGPGGYYEQYF.

V and J are TRBV7-3 and TRBJ2-1, with 7 nucleotides matching TRBD2. The CDR3 covers 12 residues. J was trimmed by 9 bases and V by 6 bases; bases with no gene match: 5. Germline V gives CDR1 SGHTA, CDR2 FQGTGA. CDR3 nucleotide sequence: TGTGCCAGCAGTTACCCTAGCGGTGAGCAGTTCTTC. It translates to CASSYPSGEQFF. The whole variable domain, remainder taken from reference TRBV7-3 and TRBJ2-1, is GAGVSQTPSNKVTEKGKYVELRCDPISGHTALYWYRQSLGQGPEFLIYFQGTGAADDSGLPNDRFFAVRPEGSVSTLKIQRTERGDSAVYLCASSYPSGEQFFGPGTRLTVL.

J is TRBJ1-3 and V is TRBV5-1, with D perhaps TRBD1 (5 bases). V lost 4 bases, J lost 0 bases, and 14 bases lay in between. CDR1 and CDR2 from the germline V gene are SGHRS and YFSETQ. CDR3 length equals 16 residues. The DNA for the CDR3 is TGCGCCAGCAGCCCCAGGGCCTCTAGCTCTGGAAACACCATATATTTT. Its protein product is CASSPRASSSGNTIYF.

V is TRBV6-2 or TRBV6-3 and J is TRBJ1-6; D is undetermined. Trimming removed 5 bases from V and 7 bases from J, with 21 bases in between. This CDR3 contains 17 residues. Germline values: CDR1 MNHEY, CDR2 SVGEGT. CDR3 sequence: CASSDPYYHARNSPLHF. In nucleotides, the CDR3 is TGTGCCAGCAGTGATCCATATTATCACGCGCGGAATTCACCCCTCCACTTT.

The chain joins TRBV6-5 to TRBJ2-7; 8 bases agree with TRBD1. There are 15 residues in the CDR3. Germline-derived CDR1 and CDR2 are MNHEY and SVGAGI. The V gene end was trimmed by 2 bases and the J gene end by 1 base; junction bases not matched to a gene: 4. The DNA of the CDR3 is TGTGCCAGCAGTTACCAGGGGGCATTGTCCTACGAGCAGTACTTC. It translates to CASSYQGALSYEQYF.

The chain combines TRBV10-3 with TRBJ2-7, with 7 positions matching TRBD2. CDR1 ENHRY and CDR2 SYGVKD come from the germline V gene. Trimming at V came to 6 bases and at J to 0 bases, leaving 8 bases not matched to a gene. The CDR3 runs to 15 residues. CDR3 in DNA: TGTGCCATCAGCTTCGTCGCGGGAGCCTCCTACGAGCAGTACTTC. Its translation: CAISFVAGASYEQYF.

This rearrangement joins TRBV7-8 to TRBJ2-7; tentative D call: TRBD1 (8 bases). Trimming left V 5 bases short and J 4 bases short, with 18 bases between. Germline V gene sequence: CDR1 SGHVS, CDR2 FQNEAQ. This CDR3 is built from 15 residues. The CDR3 sequence: CASSAGGGSLYEQYF. The CDR3 nucleotides are TGTGCCAGCAGCGCAGGGGGCGGGAGTTTGTACGAGCAGTACTTC.

The chain links TRBV7-9 to TRBJ2-1, with D perhaps matching TRBD2 (6 bases). The CDR3 is 12 residues long. The ends were cut back, 7 bases at V and 4 bases at J, with 8 bases in the middle. Germline CDR1 and CDR2: SEHNR and FQNEAQ (reference sequence). This CDR3 reads CASTSAYNEQFF. CDR3 nucleotide sequence: TGTGCCAGCACTAGCGCTTACAATGAGCAGTTCTTC.

This chain joins TRBV9 and TRBJ2-1, with 8 bases matching TRBD1. Germline loops: CDR1 SGDLS, CDR2 YYNGEE. V gave up 0 bases and J gave up 5 bases; unmatched junction bases: 4. The CDR3 is made up of 15 amino acids. The CDR3: CASSVAQGGNNEQFF. DNA of the CDR3: TGTGCCAGCAGCGTAGCACAGGGGGGAAACAATGAGCAGTTCTTC.